Shown below are 8 T cell receptor beta chains from a single sample sequenced in a study of cytomegalovirus exposure and HLA in healthy donors. 60 Vbeta and 13 Jbeta primers were used in PCR. Measured with immunoSEQ multiplex PCR; TCRdb has only the in-frame clones, and not every one. The sample holds a few hundred thousand clones, roughly 90% seen once. The sample comprised PBMCs. These receptors were collected from a young woman in good health and CMV-seronegative.

The rearrangement joins TRBV6-1 to TRBJ1-1, with a possible D match to TRBD1 (6 bases). Germline CDR1 and CDR2: MNHNS and SASEGT. The CDR3 totals 14 residues. Trimming took off 7 bases at V and 7 bases at J, with 19 bases between the two ends. The CDR3 spells CASIRGGGIGEAFF. The CDR3 nucleotides read TGTGCCAGCATAAGAGGGGGGGGCATCGGTGAAGCTTTCTTT.

V is TRBV10-2 and J is TRBJ1-1; 8 bases are a match to TRBD1. Looked up from germline, CDR1 is WSHSY and CDR2 is SAAADI. The CDR3 length is 13 residues. The ends lost 5 bases at V and 4 bases at J; junction bases unmatched: 3. The CDR3 DNA follows: TGCGCCAGCAGTTTACAGGGGGGCACTGAAGCTTTCTTT. This encodes CASSLQGGTEAFF.

This rearrangement joins TRBV11-2 to TRBJ2-7; 7 bases map to TRBD1. Germline assignment: CDR1 SGHAT and CDR2 FQNNGV. The CDR3 contains 12 residues. Trimming cost V 8 bases and J 2 bases; bases outside gene matches: 3. The CDR3 sequence is CASGTAAYEQYF. In DNA form, the CDR3 reads TGTGCCAGCGGGACAGCCGCCTACGAGCAGTACTTC. Using reference TRBV11-2 and TRBJ2-7 for the parts outside the CDR3, the full variable domain is EAGVAQSPRYKIIEKRQSVAFWCNPISGHATLYWYQQILGQGPKLLIQFQNNGVVDDSQLPKDRFSAERLKGVDSTLKIQPAKLEDSAVYLCASGTAAYEQYFGPGTRLTVT.

In regard to this clone: One junction end disagrees with the germline gene, perhaps due to a read error. This chain joins TRBV7-9 and TRBJ1-1; 7 bases are a match to TRBD1. Germline V gene lookup returns CDR1 SEHNR and CDR2 FQNEAQ (reference sequence). This CDR3 is built from 17 residues. In DNA form, the CDR3 reads TGTTCCAGCAGCTTTCGCCGGGACAGCCGTCTGGAGACTGAAGCTTTCTTT. This gives the protein CSSSFRRDSRLETEAFF. The whole variable domain, filled in from reference TRBV7-9 and TRBJ1-1, reads DTGVSQNPRHKITKRGQNVTFRCDPISEHNRLYWYRQTLGQGPEFLTYFQNEAQLEKSRLLSDRFSAERPKGSFSTLEIQRTEQGDSAMYLCSSSFRRDSRLETEAFFGQGTRLTVV.

J is TRBJ1-1 and V is TRBV13; 9 positions match TRBD1. The CDR3 length is 17 residues. V lost 7 bases, J lost 1 base, and 13 bases stayed unmatched. Germline loops: CDR1 PRHDT, CDR2 FYEKMQ (reference sequence). The CDR3 region is CASTPTGQGLGNTEAFF. The CDR3 DNA follows: TGTGCCAGCACCCCTACCGGACAGGGGCTGGGGAACACTGAAGCTTTCTTT.

The chain has TRBV19 and TRBJ2-3; D might be TRBD1 (6 bases). The CDR3 sequence is 15 residues long. Trimming shortened V by 6 bases and J by 5 bases, and 18 bases separated the two germline ends. Germline CDR1 LNHDA, CDR2 SQIVND (reference sequence). CDR3 loop: CASSPRQDGVDTQYF. In DNA, the CDR3 is TGTGCCAGTAGCCCGAGACAGGACGGGGTAGATACGCAGTATTTT.

This chain joins TRBV5-1 and TRBJ2-6; D is ambiguous. Germline CDR1 and CDR2: SGHRS and YFSETQ. The CDR3 contains 15 residues. V was trimmed by 1 base and J by 3 bases, leaving 8 bases between them. The CDR3 bases are TGCGCCAGCAGCTTGCTGGGCAGTGGGGCCAACGTCCTGACTTTC. As protein: CASSLLGSGANVLTF.

The chain has TRBV18 and TRBJ2-7; 8 bases match TRBD1. Looked up from germline, CDR1 is KGHSH and CDR2 is LQKENI. The CDR3 has 17 amino acids. After removal of 3 bases from V and 3 bases from J, the junction contained 13 bases not matched to a gene. CDR3 in amino acids: CASSPAARTGLVYEQYF. Here the CDR3 DNA reads TGTGCCAGCTCACCCGCCGCCAGGACAGGGTTGGTCTACGAGCAGTACTTC. Full variable domain (remainder filled in from reference TRBV18 and TRBJ2-7): NAGVMQNPRHLVRRRGQEARLRCSPMKGHSHVYWYRQLPEEGLKFMVYLQKENIIDESGMPKERFSAEFPKEGPSILRIQQVVRGDSAAYFCASSPAARTGLVYEQYFGPGTRLTVT.